This T cell receptor beta chain comes out of a study of beta chain features in type 1 diabetes (dated by TCRdb to the late 2010s). Some background on the complete study: Mean age, gender distribution, total cell number and subset yield were not different between patients and healthy donors. A total of 107,917,701 sorted cells were examined across all samples, and the number of cells per subset was strongly correlated with RNA yield. The study compared the TCRB repertoires of sorted circulating CD4+ T cell subsets in recently diagnosed type 1 diabetes patients with those in matched healthy donors. Regulatory and stem cell-like memory subsets were obtained from only 8 patients and roughly 8 healthy donors, while naive and central memory subsets were obtained from all 30 or so donors. Paper-wide results and their limitations: Shorter templates might have been favored by PCR, but patient and control samples were amplified and corrected together, so both groups would have been affected equally by any skew. Because cDNA was sequenced instead of genomic DNA, highly expressing activated cells could be over-represented, though the groups showed no difference in activation or CD3 levels. Naive, central memory and regulatory TCRB repertoires appeared more similar among patients than among healthy donors. Because small numbers of individuals were included in the HLA sub-analyses, any influence of HLA type on TCRB rearrangement was left unresolved. At VDJ recombination sites, patients with type 1 diabetes made fewer insertions and deleted more nucleotides, a pattern implying thymic rearrangement abnormalities. Type 1 diabetes patients showed a moderate but significant shortening of TCRB CDR3 length in all four CD4+ subsets.

As for this clone: No cognate antigen has been identified for it. Base qualities are not provided; no much larger clone lies one nucleotide away.

All of the isolated RNA was reverse transcribed with the High Capacity cDNA Reverse Transcription Kit, so expressed TCRB transcripts were sequenced. Naive, central memory and regulatory T cell samples underwent deep immunoSEQ sequencing, averaging about 3.3 million total reads per sample. Sorted cells were lysed in RLT buffer, and RNA was extracted using DNase-treated RNeasy Micro or Mini kits according to cell number. To prevent cross-contamination, every cell subset was processed on its own, while patient and healthy donor samples were processed together. Using the immunoSEQ multiplex PCR, TCRB sequences were amplified from cDNA into 87-bp fragments spanning the CDR3 region. Sequencing of the amplicons was performed on the Illumina HiSeq platform. The authors processed their data as follows. Synthetic template baselines were used to correct PCR bias computationally, reads within Hamming distance 2 were collapsed, and singletons that could not be merged were discarded. Reads were aligned to IMGT to assign V, D and J genes, CDR3 length, and insertions or deletions at six rearrangement sites. Clonotype counts were normalized to sorted cell number within each subset before computing true diversity and Gini coefficients with the tcR R package. Repertoire sharing was quantified using the overlap coefficient calculated on TCRB nucleotide sequences. The immuneACCESS repertoire file appears here via TCRdb, limited to in-frame rearrangements. These files lack a portion of the clones; in checked studies, under half of the deficit traces to unresolved V genes, and the cause of the others is not known. That table furnishes V, J and clone size, whereas the DNA furnished D and trimming. The sample table shows 250,000 to 400,000 clones, and less than 15% are seen once. The ten largest clones capture 6.7% of the sample.

From the germline V gene, CDR1 is ENHRY and CDR2 is SYGVKD. Including cysteine and phenylalanine, the CDR3 has 16 amino acids. The sequence is cut down to CDR3 DNA, 48 bases in frame from base 1. V is reduced by 3 bases and J by 0 bases, leaving a spacing of 14 bases between them. Each donor gave one peripheral blood draw, averaging roughly 100 mL, which was collected into heparinised tubes. A BD FACSAria II and a panel including CD45RO, CCR7, CD25, CD127, CD95 and CD27 were used to sort naive, central memory, regulatory and stem cell-like memory CD4+ T cells. A purity above 98% was achieved for all sorted populations. PBMCs were isolated immediately by Lymphoprep density gradient centrifugation and stained directly without culture. To minimize batch effects, samples were stained and sorted in pairs, one healthy donor with one patient per experiment.

The TCR comes from a man aged 30 to 45 in good health. In this chain, TRBV10-3 is recombined with TRBJ1-1; tentative D gene TRBD1, with 5 bases matching. Sample: central memory CD4+ T cells from blood. This receptor carries the CDR3 CAISETSTEMNTEAFF. The nucleotide sequence is TGTGCCATCAGTGAAACCTCGACAGAAATGAACACTGAAGCTTTCTTT.